The 19 T cell receptor beta chains presented below share a single source sample, sequenced in a study of STAT3 mutations in large granular lymphocyte leukemia. Method: immunoSEQ multiplex PCR; TCRdb's copy keeps in-frame clones and lacks some. The table lists under 35,000 clones, about 90% of them singletons, with roughly 13% in the top ten. Findings and caveats of the study: At least one immunodominant TCR beta clonotype appeared in every T-cell large granular lymphocyte leukemia patient.

For these TCRs, the target antigens are not known. Sequencing input: peripheral blood mononuclear cells. The receptor set was obtained from a man aged 60 to 69 with T-cell large granular lymphocyte leukemia. Some clones in this sample may be carry-over from other donors' samples.

The gene calls are TRBV5-1 and TRBJ2-5; 15 nucleotides line up with TRBD2. Trimming cost V 4 bases and J 1 base; bases outside gene matches: 11. CDR1 and CDR2 (germline): SGHRS, YFSETQ. The CDR3 length is 19 residues. As DNA, the CDR3 is TGCGCCAGCAGCACCCTACCGGGACTAGCGGGAGGCTCCCAAGAGACCCAGTACTTC. Residues: CASSTLPGLAGGSQETQYF.

The rearrangement joins TRBV20-1 to TRBJ2-5, with D perhaps given as TRBD1 or TRBD2 (5 bases each). Per the germline V gene, CDR1 is DFQATT and CDR2 is SNEGSKA (reference sequence). Between the trimmed V and J ends, which lost 3 bases and 14 bases, there was a span of 13 bases. The CDR3 consists of 10 residues. The CDR3 DNA reads TGCAGTGCTAGTGGGACCATAACATACTTC. It encodes CSASGTITYF.

J is TRBJ2-5 and V is TRBV7-3, with D maybe TRBD2 (5 bases). This CDR3 region has 14 residues. Deletions cut 4 bases from V and 2 bases from J, with 11 bases between. Germline CDR1 is SGHTA and CDR2 is FQGTGA. The CDR3: CASSSRAVQETQYF. CDR3 bases: TGTGCCAGCAGCTCCAGAGCGGTACAAGAGACCCAGTACTTC.

In DNA form, the CDR3 reads TGTGCCAGCAGTTCCACGATCACCTACACCGGGGAGCTGTTTTTT. It specifies CASSSTITYTGELFF. The chain is built from TRBV28 and TRBJ2-2; D is undetermined. The CDR3 is 15 residues long. The V gene's germline CDR1 is MDHEN and CDR2 SYDVKM. V was clipped by 4 bases and J by 3 bases, with 12 bases between them.

This clone was detected once. CDR3: CASSVAGGMGDTQYF. The CDR3 DNA is TGTGCCAGCAGCGTAGCGGGCGGGATGGGAGATACGCAGTATTTT. The rearrangement joins TRBV9 to TRBJ2-3; D might be TRBD2 (6 bases). V was pared by 0 bases and J by 5 bases, with 13 bases between. Germline CDR1 is SGDLS and CDR2 is YYNGEE. The CDR3 is 15 residues long. Supplemented by reference TRBV9 and TRBJ2-3, the full variable domain reads DSGVTQTPKHLITATGQRVTLRCSPRSGDLSVYWYQQSLDQGLQFLIQYYNGEERAKGNILERFSAQQFPDLHSELNLSSLELGDSALYFCASSVAGGMGDTQYFGPGTRLTVL.

This chain uses TRBV5-1 with TRBJ1-2; 10 bases agree with TRBD1. Per the germline V gene, CDR1 is SGHRS and CDR2 is YFSETQ. The V and J ends lost 2 bases and 8 bases, in that order; junction bases with no gene match: 12. The CDR3 consists of 16 residues. This chain's CDR3 is CASSFNLAGTGDGYTF. CDR3 bases: TGCGCCAGCAGCTTTAATCTCGCTGGGACAGGGGACGGCTACACCTTC.

V and J are TRBV5-6 and TRBJ2-7; 8 bases agree with TRBD1. The germline CDR1 and CDR2 sequences are SGHDT and YYEEEE. Trimming cost V 8 bases and J 2 bases; bases outside gene matches: 3. The CDR3 sequence is 12 residues long. The CDR3 reads CASGQGTYEQYF. The CDR3 bases are TGTGCCAGTGGACAGGGCACCTACGAGCAGTACTTC. Full variable domain (remainder filled in from reference TRBV5-6 and TRBJ2-7): DAGVTQSPTHLIKTRGQQVTLRCSPKSGHDTVSWYQQALGQGPQFIFQYYEEEERQRGNFPDRFSGHQFPNYSSELNVNALLLGDSALYLCASGQGTYEQYFGPGTRLTVT.

The chain couples TRBV4-1 to TRBJ2-2; 11 bases are shared with TRBD2. The CDR3 covers 15 residues. The V and J ends lost 0 bases and 10 bases, in that order; junction bases with no gene match: 4. Germline CDR1 MGHRA, CDR2 YSYEKL. The chain's CDR3 is CASSQELAGGLELFF. Here the CDR3 DNA reads TGCGCCAGCAGCCAAGAGCTAGCGGGAGGCCTGGAGCTGTTTTTT.

The J gene is TRBJ2-1, the V gene TRBV5-8, with 12 bases fitting TRBD2. This CDR3 spans 17 amino acids. Germline values: CDR1 SGHTS, CDR2 YDEGEE. The ends lost 3 bases at V and 2 bases at J; junction bases unmatched: 6. CDR3 protein: CASSSTSGRRPYNEQFF. The CDR3 DNA is TGTGCCAGCAGCTCGACTAGCGGGAGAAGGCCCTACAATGAGCAGTTCTTC. Full variable domain (remainder filled in from reference TRBV5-8 and TRBJ2-1): EAGVTQSPTHLIKTRGQQATLRCSPISGHTSVYWYQQALGLGLQFLLWYDEGEERNRGNFPPRFSGRQFPNYSSELNVNALELEDSALYLCASSSTSGRRPYNEQFFGPGTRLTVL.

This clone was seen a single time. Here the CDR3 reads CASSLGTGWYEQYF. As DNA, the CDR3 is TGTGCCAGCAGCTTGGGGACAGGGTGGTACGAGCAGTACTTC. The V and J genes are TRBV5-6 and TRBJ2-7, with 8 bases lining up with TRBD1. V trimming: 0 bases; J trimming: 4 bases; junction bases outside the gene matches: 3. Germline lookup yields CDR1 SGHDT and CDR2 YYEEEE. The CDR3 totals 14 residues.

The V gene is TRBV6-1, the J gene TRBJ1-5; TRBD1 is a possible D gene (5 bases). Trimming left V 2 bases short and J 1 base short, with 18 bases between. This CDR3 comprises 18 residues. Germline V gene lookup returns CDR1 MNHNS and CDR2 SASEGT. The CDR3: CASSERPVGAVSNQPQHF. The DNA for the CDR3 is TGTGCCAGCAGTGAACGACCCGTAGGGGCAGTGAGCAATCAGCCCCAGCATTTT.

The gene calls are TRBV18 and TRBJ2-6; tentative D call: TRBD2 (6 bases). The CDR3 runs to 17 residues. V lost 3 bases and J lost 0, with 12 bases in between. Germline values: CDR1 KGHSH, CDR2 LQKENI. CDR3 residues: CASSPVGGRSGANVLTF. DNA of the CDR3: TGTGCCAGCTCACCTGTGGGAGGTCGCTCTGGGGCCAACGTCCTGACTTTC.

The gene calls are TRBV29-1 and TRBJ2-3, with unresolved D. V lost 7 bases to trimming and J lost 0 bases, with 14 bases between them. In germline, CDR1 is SQVTM, CDR2 ANQGSEA. The CDR3 loop spans 14 amino acids. DNA of the CDR3: TGCAGCGCCGGATACTACGTTAGCACAGATACGCAGTATTTT. Translated, it gives CSAGYYVSTDTQYF.

This chain connects TRBV18 to TRBJ1-5; D remains ambiguous. CDR1 is KGHSH, CDR2 LQKENI, per germline. Deletions cut 3 bases from V and 1 base from J, with 4 bases between. This CDR3 contains 13 residues. CDR3 DNA: TGTGCCAGCTCACCGGAGAGCAATCAGCCCCAGCATTTT. It specifies CASSPESNQPQHF.

The chain combines TRBV7-2 with TRBJ2-7; perhaps TRBD1 as D (5 bases). Germline-derived CDR1 and CDR2 are SGHTA and FQGNSA. The CDR3 covers 14 residues. Trimming took off 1 base at V and 1 base at J, with 8 bases between the two ends. The CDR3 is CASSLETVSYEQYF. The CDR3 DNA is TGTGCCAGCAGCTTAGAGACAGTTTCCTACGAGCAGTACTTC.

The V and J genes are TRBV5-1 and TRBJ2-1; a weak D match, TRBD2 (6 bases). The germline gives CDR1 SGHRS, CDR2 YFSETQ. V gave up 0 bases and J gave up 5 bases, with 12 bases separating them. CDR3 length equals 15 residues. The CDR3 loop is CASSLGPGEDNEQFF. In nucleotides, the CDR3 is TGCGCCAGCAGCTTGGGGCCGGGAGAAGACAATGAGCAGTTCTTC.

V is TRBV27 and J is TRBJ2-3, with 7 bases matching TRBD2. Germline CDR1 is MNHEY and CDR2 is SMNVEV (reference sequence). The V segment lost 6 bases and the J segment 2 bases; nucleotides outside the gene matches: 11. CDR3 length equals 16 residues. The CDR3 nucleotides read TGTGCCAGCAGCCCCGCCCCTAGCGGCCCCACAGATACGCAGTATTTT. It specifies CASSPAPSGPTDTQYF.

The chain has TRBV28 and TRBJ2-7; TRBD2 is a possible D gene (5 bases). The length of the CDR3 is 13 residues. Germline CDR1 MDHEN, CDR2 SYDVKM. Trimming pared 3 bases from V and 2 bases from J, leaving 8 bases between. The CDR3 sequence is CASSLREPYEQYF. Written as DNA, the CDR3 is TGTGCCAGCAGTTTGAGGGAACCCTACGAGCAGTACTTC.

The chain combines TRBV5-4 with TRBJ2-1; a weak D match, TRBD1 (6 bases). Germline values: CDR1 SGHNT, CDR2 YYREEE (reference sequence). The V end lost 3 bases, the J end lost 6 bases, and 16 bases lay between the germline ends. This CDR3 is built from 15 residues. CDR3 DNA: TGTGCCAGCAGCTCAGGGGAAGGGGCTTTCAATGAGCAGTTCTTC. Its translation is CASSSGEGAFNEQFF.